What follows are 15 T cell receptor beta chains derived from one specimen sequenced in a study of blood T cells in healthy people across ages (dated by TCRdb to about 2015). Library construction relied on 5' RACE. TCRdb lists the instrument as Illumina HiSeq 2500. A second roughly 7 to 12 cycle PCR used a sample-barcoded 5' primer and a J-beta primer mix. The public sequencing data were trimmed at Q25 with fastp and processed into clonotypes with MiXCR by TCRdb, which kept only in-frame beta chains. Each record represents a unique CDR3 protein, reported with the most common genes and DNA among its rows. This sample holds hundreds of thousands of distinct CDR3 sequences; under 55% were observed only once. Approximately 19% of the sample is in the top ten clones. Sequencing used blood. Receptors were obtained from a man aged 60-69 years in good health.

This clonotype has more than one count but fewer than ten. The gene calls are TRBV7-2 and TRBJ2-2; 10 positions agree with TRBD1. This CDR3 comprises 14 residues. The V and J ends lost 4 bases and 7 bases, in that order; junction bases with no gene match: 3. In germline, CDR1 is SGHTA, CDR2 FQGNSA. CDR3 loop: CASSSGQGIGELFF. The CDR3 DNA is TGTGCCAGCAGCTCGGGACAGGGGATCGGGGAGCTGTTTTTT.

The table lists this clonotype with a few counts. The chain joins TRBV7-9 to TRBJ2-3, with 8 bases aligning to TRBD2. From germline, CDR1 is SEHNR and CDR2 FQNEAQ (reference sequence). Trimming took 4 bases from V and 3 from J; bases not matched to a gene: 6. CDR3 length: 15 residues. CDR3 region: CASSSAGGGTDTQYF. CDR3 DNA: TGTGCCAGCAGCTCCGCGGGGGGCGGGACAGATACGCAGTATTTT.

The chain carries TRBV12-3 or TRBV12-4 and TRBJ2-1; D is unclear. V lost 5 bases, J lost 8 bases, and 13 bases lay in between. The CDR3 spans 13 residues. The CDR3 DNA follows: TGTGCCAGCAGTCCCGGGTCTTACGATGAGCAGTTCTTC. It codes for CASSPGSYDEQFF.

This clonotype came up a few times. This rearrangement joins TRBV20-1 to TRBJ2-5; 7 nucleotides agree with TRBD2. The CDR3 runs to 13 residues. Trimming at V came to 6 bases and at J to 0 bases, leaving 4 bases not matched to a gene. Germline lookup yields CDR1 DFQATT and CDR2 SNEGSKA (reference sequence). CDR3 protein: CSARGGHQETQYF. CDR3 in DNA: TGCAGTGCGAGGGGAGGGCACCAAGAGACCCAGTACTTC.

V and J are TRBV11-2 and TRBJ2-1, with 10 bases matching TRBD1. V trimming: 1 base; J trimming: 5 bases; junction bases outside the gene matches: 5. This CDR3 comprises 16 residues. CDR1 SGHAT and CDR2 FQNNGV come from the germline V gene. The CDR3 DNA reads as TGTGCCAGCAGCTTAGCGGGACAGGGGATTGACAATGAGCAGTTCTTC. This encodes CASSLAGQGIDNEQFF. Looking up the rest from reference TRBV11-2 and TRBJ2-1 gives the full variable domain: EAGVAQSPRYKIIEKRQSVAFWCNPISGHATLYWYQQILGQGPKLLIQFQNNGVVDDSQLPKDRFSAERLKGVDSTLKIQPAKLEDSAVYLCASSLAGQGIDNEQFFGPGTRLTVL.

As for this clonotype: At one end the junction does not follow the germline gene, possibly because of a read error. V usage is TRBV4-1 and J usage is TRBJ2-3; 13 bases map to TRBD2. CDR1 and CDR2 (germline): MGHRA, YSYEKL. This CDR3 has 17 amino acids. The CDR3 region is CAGSQVGTSGVADTQYF. CDR3 nucleotide sequence: TGCGCCGGCAGCCAAGTAGGGACTAGCGGGGTGGCAGATACGCAGTATTTT.

The rearrangement joins TRBV29-1 to TRBJ2-5, with D perhaps matching TRBD2 (6 bases). This CDR3 contains 14 residues. From germline, CDR1 is SQVTM and CDR2 ANQGSEA. V was cut by 6 bases and J by 1 base, with 15 bases left in between. CDR3 region: CSVGRGGPQETQYF. The CDR3 nucleotides are TGCAGCGTCGGCCGTGGAGGGCCCCAAGAGACCCAGTACTTC. The variable domain in full, with the rest retrieved from reference TRBV29-1 and TRBJ2-5, is SAVISQKPSRDICQRGTSLTIQCQVDSQVTMMFWYRQQPGQSLTLIATANQGSEATYESGFVIDKFPISRPNLTFSTLTVSNMSPEDSSIYLCSVGRGGPQETQYFGPGTRLLVL.

In its sample, this clonotype was seen many times. The rearrangement joins TRBV7-9 to TRBJ2-7; D assignment may be TRBD1 or TRBD2 (5 bases each). This CDR3 comprises 14 residues. The ends were cut back, 1 base at V and 5 bases at J, with 12 bases in the middle. The germline gives CDR1 SEHNR, CDR2 FQNEAQ (reference sequence). The CDR3: CASSLEGTQHEQYF. Written as DNA, the CDR3 is TGTGCCAGCAGCTTAGAAGGGACCCAACACGAGCAGTACTTC.

V gene TRBV20-1 combines with J gene TRBJ2-7; D gene unclear. The CDR3 totals 15 residues. The ends were cut back, 1 base at V and 4 bases at J, with 17 bases in the middle. Germline V CDR1 and CDR2: DFQATT, SNEGSKA (reference sequence). The CDR3 loop is CSARGSYSPTYEQYF. The CDR3 coding sequence is TGCAGTGCTAGAGGAAGTTACAGTCCTACTTACGAGCAGTACTTC.

The chain carries TRBV4-3 and TRBJ2-5; unclear D gene. V lost 0 bases, J lost 2 bases, and 4 bases lay in between. This CDR3 is built from 13 residues. Germline V CDR1 and CDR2: LGHNA, YSLEER. Written as DNA, the CDR3 is TGCGCCAGCAGCCAAGATCCGCAAGAGACCCAGTACTTC. The encoded protein is CASSQDPQETQYF.

This clonotype was seen only a few times. The chain has TRBV7-9 and TRBJ2-2, with 7 bases matching TRBD1. After removal of 6 bases from V and 5 bases from J, the junction contained 6 bases not matched to a gene. The CDR3 contains 14 residues. Germline V gives CDR1 SEHNR, CDR2 FQNEAQ (reference sequence). The CDR3 nucleotides read TGTGCCAGCAGTACGACAGGGCGGACCGGGGAGCTGTTTTTT. This gives the protein CASSTTGRTGELFF.

This clonotype was counted at least ten times. This chain joins TRBV18 and TRBJ1-1, with 8 bases identical to TRBD1. There are 14 residues in the CDR3. V dropped 8 bases and J dropped 1; count of bases not matched to a gene: 6. The germline V gene encodes CDR1 KGHSH and CDR2 LQKENI. The CDR3 reads CASSPQGGNTEAFF. Here the CDR3 DNA reads TGTGCCAGCAGTCCACAGGGGGGGAACACTGAAGCTTTCTTT.

On this clonotype: It may be a read error: a sequence one base away is much more abundant. The chain combines TRBV20-1 with TRBJ2-1; D is ambiguous. The J call may not be correct, given that the DNA end is closer to TRBJ2-7. The CDR3 loop spans 14 amino acids. The V gene's germline CDR1 is DFQATT and CDR2 SNEGSKA (reference sequence). CDR3 sequence (DNA): TGCAGTGCTAGAGATCCCAGGTCCTACAATGAGCAGTACTTC. As protein: CSARDPRSYNEQYF.

This clonotype was seen more than once but under ten times. This sequence joins TRBV5-1 and TRBJ2-3, with D possibly matching TRBD1 (6 bases). The germline CDR1 and CDR2 sequences are SGHRS and YFSETQ. V was shortened by 6 bases and J by 2 bases, with 16 bases between the two germline ends. The CDR3 is made up of 15 amino acids. The CDR3 reads CASTPRDINTDTQYF. The CDR3 region has the DNA TGCGCCAGCACCCCCAGGGACATCAACACAGATACGCAGTATTTT. The full variable domain, completed using reference TRBV5-1 and TRBJ2-3, is KAGVTQTPRYLIKTRGQQVTLSCSPISGHRSVSWYQQTPGQGLQFLFEYFSETQRNKGNFPGRFSGRQFSNSRSEMNVSTLELGDSALYLCASTPRDINTDTQYFGPGTRLTVL.

The chain recombines TRBV11-2 with TRBJ2-7; no firm D call. The CDR3 runs 14 residues. Germline V CDR1 and CDR2: SGHAT, FQNNGV. Trimming removed 1 base from V and 0 bases from J, with 7 bases in between. The CDR3 nucleotides are TGTGCCAGCAGCTTAGCGGTAAACTCCTACGAGCAGTACTTC. Residues: CASSLAVNSYEQYF. Together with reference TRBV11-2 and TRBJ2-7, the CDR3 gives the full variable domain: EAGVAQSPRYKIIEKRQSVAFWCNPISGHATLYWYQQILGQGPKLLIQFQNNGVVDDSQLPKDRFSAERLKGVDSTLKIQPAKLEDSAVYLCASSLAVNSYEQYFGPGTRLTVT.